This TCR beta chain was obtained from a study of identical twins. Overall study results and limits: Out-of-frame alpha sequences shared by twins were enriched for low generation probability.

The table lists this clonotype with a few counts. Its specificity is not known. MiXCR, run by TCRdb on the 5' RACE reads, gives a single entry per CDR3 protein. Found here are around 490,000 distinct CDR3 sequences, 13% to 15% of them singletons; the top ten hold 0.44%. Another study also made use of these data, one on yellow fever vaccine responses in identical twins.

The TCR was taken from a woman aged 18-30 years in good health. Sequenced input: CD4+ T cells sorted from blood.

The CDR3 loop is CASSLTQTAMNTEAFF. The CDR3, as DNA: TGTGCCAGCAGCTTAACCCAGACAGCCATGAACACTGAAGCTTTCTTT. The chain uses TRBV7-9 and TRBJ1-1; a possible D gene is TRBD1 (5 bases). Trimming removed 2 bases from V and 0 bases from J, with 13 bases in between. Germline loops: CDR1 SEHNR, CDR2 FQNEAQ (reference sequence). The CDR3 has 16 amino acids.